A selection of T cell receptor beta chains follows, all from one sample in a study of response to subunit inactivated influenza vaccine. Using its own MiXCR run on the RT-PCR reads, TCRdb lists one record per CDR3 protein. The table lists roughly 630,000 distinct CDR3 sequences, 12% to 15% of them singletons. Sample: PBMCs from blood, taken 14 to 15 days before vaccination. These receptors were obtained from a man in his fifties or sixties who received an inactivated influenza vaccine. Both conserved end residues are part of each CDR3. The D gene is left open where the match is weak. Expanded clones are given a class, and other clones once, few, many or no size at all.

V: TRBV6-2/TRBV6-3; size: NA; length: 13; D: NA; J: TRBJ1-1; CDR3: CASRSTAHTEAFF; DNA: TGTGCCAGCAGGTCAACGGCCCACACTGAAGCTTTCTTT
V: TRBV9; size: once; length: 14; D: NA; J: TRBJ2-7; CDR3: CASRSRDGAYEQYF; DNA: TGTGCCAGCAGGTCCCGGGACGGAGCCTACGAGCAGTACTTC
V: TRBV20-1; size: NA; length: 13; D: NA; J: TRBJ2-5; CDR3: CSAGDRLQETQYF; DNA: TGCAGTGCTGGCGACAGGCTCCAAGAGACCCAGTACTTC
V: TRBV15; size: NA; length: 14; D: TRBD1; J: TRBJ2-2; CDR3: CATSTGGNTGELFF; DNA: TGTGCCACCAGCACAGGGGGCAACACCGGGGAGCTGTTTTTT
V: TRBV10-2; size: NA; length: 14; D: TRBD1; J: TRBJ2-7; CDR3: CASRAGQGAGEQYF; DNA: TGCGCCAGCAGAGCTGGACAGGGGGCTGGCGAGCAGTACTTC
V: TRBV5-1; size: NA; length: 17; D: NA; J: TRBJ1-1; CDR3: CASSTEGTLIMNTEAFF; DNA: TGCGCCAGCAGCACCGAAGGGACACTGATCATGAACACTGAAGCTTTCTTT
V: TRBV20-1; size: NA; length: 13; D: NA; J: TRBJ2-3; CDR3: CSAAITGTDTQYF; DNA: TGCAGTGCTGCTATTACCGGCACAGATACGCAGTATTTT
V: TRBV20-1; size: NA; length: 13; D: TRBD1; J: TRBJ1-2; CDR3: CSYYDRGIDGYTF; DNA: TGCAGCTACTACGACAGGGGAATTGATGGCTACACCTTC
V: TRBV6-1; size: few; length: 12; D: NA; J: TRBJ2-1; CDR3: CASSEPFDEQFF; DNA: TGTGCCAGCAGTGAACCCTTCGATGAGCAGTTCTTC
V: TRBV29-1; size: NA; length: 16; D: NA; J: TRBJ1-2; CDR3: CSVDPGDNEGNYGYTF; DNA: TGCAGCGTAGACCCCGGGGACAATGAGGGTAACTATGGCTACACCTTC
V: TRBV19; size: NA; length: 15; D: NA; J: TRBJ1-1; CDR3: CASTLGFDRNTEAFF; DNA: TGTGCCAGTACTCTAGGGTTCGACAGGAACACTGAAGCTTTCTTT
V: TRBV6-2/TRBV6-3; size: few; length: 14; D: NA; J: TRBJ2-7; CDR3: CASSKHGGTYEQYF; DNA: TGTGCCAGCAGCAAACACGGGGGAACCTACGAGCAGTACTTC
V: TRBV25-1; size: NA; length: 11; D: TRBD1; J: TRBJ2-7; CDR3: CASQTGHEQYF; DNA: TGTGCCAGCCAGACAGGGCACGAGCAGTACTTC
V: TRBV12-3/TRBV12-4; size: many; length: 14; D: NA; J: TRBJ1-1; CDR3: CASSLKGMNTEAFF; DNA: TGTGCCAGCAGTTTAAAGGGGATGAACACTGAAGCTTTCTTT
V: TRBV25-1; size: NA; length: 15; D: NA; J: TRBJ2-7; CDR3: CASTKGGTWSYEQYF; DNA: TGTGCCAGCACCAAAGGGGGGACTTGGTCCTACGAGCAGTACTTC
V: TRBV29-1; size: NA; length: 13; D: NA; J: TRBJ2-7; CDR3: CSGDRTESYEQYF; DNA: TGCAGCGGGGACCGGACAGAATCCTACGAGCAGTACTTC
V: TRBV20-1; size: NA; length: 13; D: TRBD2; J: TRBJ2-5; CDR3: CSATGTRQETQYF; DNA: TGCAGTGCTACCGGGACTAGACAAGAGACCCAGTACTTC
V: TRBV10-2; size: NA; length: 14; D: NA; J: TRBJ2-7; CDR3: CASRTRDSLSEQYF; DNA: TGCGCCAGCAGGACTCGGGACTCCCTCAGCGAGCAGTACTTC
V: TRBV5-1; size: many; length: 15; D: TRBD1; J: TRBJ2-7; CDR3: CASSLDRGHTYEQYF; DNA: TGCGCCAGCAGCTTGGACAGGGGGCATACCTACGAGCAGTACTTC
V: TRBV15; size: many; length: 14; D: NA; J: TRBJ2-2; CDR3: CATSRRGGTGELFF; DNA: TGTGCCACCAGCAGACGAGGGGGGACCGGGGAGCTGTTTTTT
V: TRBV20-1; size: NA; length: 14; D: NA; J: TRBJ1-5; CDR3: CSARDESGKGPQHF; DNA: TGCAGTGCTAGAGATGAGTCAGGGAAAGGGCCCCAGCATTTT
V: TRBV23-1; size: NA; length: 17; D: NA; J: TRBJ2-7; CDR3: CASSQSMSRGYPYEQYF; DNA: TGCGCCAGCAGTCAATCAATGTCTCGGGGGTACCCCTACGAGCAGTACTTC
V: TRBV25-1; size: many; length: 13; D: NA; J: TRBJ2-3; CDR3: CASSEPITDTQYF; DNA: TGTGCCAGCAGTGAACCGATCACAGATACGCAGTATTTT
V: TRBV5-4; size: many; length: 16; D: NA; J: TRBJ1-2; CDR3: CASSSADRTLNYGYTF; DNA: TGTGCCAGCAGCTCGGCCGACAGGACGCTTAACTATGGCTACACCTTC
V: TRBV7-9; size: few; length: 16; D: NA; J: TRBJ1-1; CDR3: CASSPRQPLMNTEAFF; DNA: TGTGCCAGCAGCCCTAGACAGCCCCTAATGAACACTGAAGCTTTCTTT
V: TRBV12-3/TRBV12-4; size: few; length: 14; D: TRBD1; J: TRBJ1-6; CDR3: CASQVTGGTSPLHF; DNA: TGTGCCAGTCAGGTGACAGGGGGAACTTCACCCCTCCACTTT
V: TRBV27; size: few; length: 18; D: TRBD1; J: TRBJ2-4; CDR3: CASSPGQGKRGAKNIQYF; DNA: TGTGCCAGCTCTCCGGGACAGGGAAAGAGAGGGGCCAAAAACATTCAGTACTTC